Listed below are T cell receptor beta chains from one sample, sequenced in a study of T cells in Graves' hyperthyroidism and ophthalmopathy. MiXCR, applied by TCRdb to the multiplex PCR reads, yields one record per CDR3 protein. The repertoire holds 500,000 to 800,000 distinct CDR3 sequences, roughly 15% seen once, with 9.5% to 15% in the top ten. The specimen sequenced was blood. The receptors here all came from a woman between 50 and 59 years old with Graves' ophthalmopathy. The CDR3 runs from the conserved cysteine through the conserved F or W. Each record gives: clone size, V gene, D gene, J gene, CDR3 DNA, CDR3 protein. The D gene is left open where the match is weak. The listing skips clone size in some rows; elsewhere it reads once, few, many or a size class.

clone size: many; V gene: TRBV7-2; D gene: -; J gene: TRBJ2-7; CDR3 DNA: TGTGCCAGCAGCTCAGGGGCCCTGAAAAGGCAGTACTTC; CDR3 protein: CASSSGALKRQYF
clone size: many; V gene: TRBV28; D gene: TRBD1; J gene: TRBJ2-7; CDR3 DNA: TGTGCCAGCAGTTCTTATGGGACAGGGGTTCACGAGCAGTACTTC; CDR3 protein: CASSSYGTGVHEQYF
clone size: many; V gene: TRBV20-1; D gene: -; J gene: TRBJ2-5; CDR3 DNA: TGCAGTCCTATTGGGAGCCAAGAGACCCAGTACTTC; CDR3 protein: CSPIGSQETQYF
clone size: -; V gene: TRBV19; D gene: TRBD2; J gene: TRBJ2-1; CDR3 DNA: TGTGCCAGTAGTAGCGGGAGGGCTACCTACAATGAGCAGTTCTTC; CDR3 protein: CASSSGRATYNEQFF
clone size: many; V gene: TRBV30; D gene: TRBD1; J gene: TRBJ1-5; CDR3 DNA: TGTGCCTGGAGTGTGAGGGGGCCTCAGCCCCAGCATTTT; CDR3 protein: CAWSVRGPQPQHF
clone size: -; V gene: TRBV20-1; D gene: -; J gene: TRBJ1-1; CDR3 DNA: TGCAGCGCTAGGTTCGGGGGAGGGTATACTGAAGCTTTCTTT; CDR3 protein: CSARFGGGYTEAFF
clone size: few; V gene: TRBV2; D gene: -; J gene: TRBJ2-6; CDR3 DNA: TGTGCCAGCAGTGAAGGGGGGACCGGGGCCAACGTCCTGACTTTC; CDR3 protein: CASSEGGTGANVLTF
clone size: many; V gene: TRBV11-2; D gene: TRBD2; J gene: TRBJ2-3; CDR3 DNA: TGTGCCAGCAGCTTACCGAGCGGGAGTGCAGATACGCAGTATTTT; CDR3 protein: CASSLPSGSADTQYF
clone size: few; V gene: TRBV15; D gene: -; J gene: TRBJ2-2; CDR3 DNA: TGTGCCACCAGCAGAGATTCCGCCTCAGGGGAGCTGTTTTTT; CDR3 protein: CATSRDSASGELFF
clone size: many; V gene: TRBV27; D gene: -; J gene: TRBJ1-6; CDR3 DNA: TGTGCCAGCAGACCCCGACAGGCGCACTGGAATTCACCCCTCCACTTT; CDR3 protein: CASRPRQAHWNSPLHF
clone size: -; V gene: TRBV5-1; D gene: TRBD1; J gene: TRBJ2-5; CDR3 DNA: TGCGCCAGCAGCTCGGGGGACAGGGCCCAAGAGACCCAGTACTTC; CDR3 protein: CASSSGDRAQETQYF
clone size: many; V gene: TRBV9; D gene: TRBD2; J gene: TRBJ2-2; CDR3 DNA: TGTGCCAGCAGCGTCGAACTAGCGGTAACCGGCGGGGAGCTGTTTTTT; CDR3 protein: CASSVELAVTGGELFF
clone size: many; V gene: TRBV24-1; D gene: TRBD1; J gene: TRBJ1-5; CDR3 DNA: TGTGCCACCTGCCCCGGGACAGGGGCGAATCAGCCCCAGCATTTT; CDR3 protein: CATCPGTGANQPQHF
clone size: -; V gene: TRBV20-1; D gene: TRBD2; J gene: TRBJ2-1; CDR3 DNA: TGCAGTGCTAGCCCCGTAGCGGGCTCCTACAATGAGCAGTTCTTC; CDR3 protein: CSASPVAGSYNEQFF
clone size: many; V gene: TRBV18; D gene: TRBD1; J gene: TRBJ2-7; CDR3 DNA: TGTGCCAGCTCAGAGACAGGGGGGCTCGAGCAGTACTTC; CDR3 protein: CASSETGGLEQYF
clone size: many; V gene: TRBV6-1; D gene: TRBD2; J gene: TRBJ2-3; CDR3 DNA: TGTGCCAGCAGACTCCGAGGGAGCGGAGCGGGAGGAGATACGCAGTATTTT; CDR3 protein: CASRLRGSGAGGDTQYF
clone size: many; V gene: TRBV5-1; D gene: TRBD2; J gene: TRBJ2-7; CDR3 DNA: TGCGCCAGCAGCGAAGGGACTAGCGGGATATACCACCACGAGCAGTACTTC; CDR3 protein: CASSEGTSGIYHHEQYF
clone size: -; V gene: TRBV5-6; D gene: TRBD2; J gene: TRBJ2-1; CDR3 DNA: TGTGCCAGCAGCATAAGACTAGCGGGTGAGCAGTTCTTC; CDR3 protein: CASSIRLAGEQFF
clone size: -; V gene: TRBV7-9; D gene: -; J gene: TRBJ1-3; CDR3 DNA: TGTGCCAGCAGCTCGACCTTATTGGGAAACACCATATATTTT; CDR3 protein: CASSSTLLGNTIYF
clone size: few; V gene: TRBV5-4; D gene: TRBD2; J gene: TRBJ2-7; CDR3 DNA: TGTGCCAGCAGCCACGGGACTAGCGGGTTCGAGCAGTACTTC; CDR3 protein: CASSHGTSGFEQYF
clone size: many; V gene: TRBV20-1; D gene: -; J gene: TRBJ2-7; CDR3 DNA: TGCAGTGCTAGAGATGGGGGGAGTGGGTCCTACGAGCAGTACTTC; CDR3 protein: CSARDGGSGSYEQYF
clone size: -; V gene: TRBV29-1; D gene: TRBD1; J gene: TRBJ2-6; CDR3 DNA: TGCAGCGTTCGCGATACGAGGGGGCTAAGCTCTGGGGCCAACGTCCTGACTTTC; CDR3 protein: CSVRDTRGLSSGANVLTF
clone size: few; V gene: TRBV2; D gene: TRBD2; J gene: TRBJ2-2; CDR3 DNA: TGTGCCAGCAGGACTAGCGGGAGCCCGGGCACCGGGGAGCTGTTTTTT; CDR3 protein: CASRTSGSPGTGELFF
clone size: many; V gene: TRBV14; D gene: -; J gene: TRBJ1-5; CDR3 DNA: TGTGCCAGCAGCCAAGTGTCAGGCAATCAGCCCCAGCATTTT; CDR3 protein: CASSQVSGNQPQHF
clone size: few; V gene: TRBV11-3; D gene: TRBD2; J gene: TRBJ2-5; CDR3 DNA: TGTGCCAGCAGCCCCCCGGGACTAGCGGGAGAAGAGACCCAGTACTTC; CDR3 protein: CASSPPGLAGEETQYF
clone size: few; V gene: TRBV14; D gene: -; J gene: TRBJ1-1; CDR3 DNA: TGTGCCAGCAGCCAAGATCTTTTGCCGGCCGCTTTCTTT; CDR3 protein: CASSQDLLPAAFF
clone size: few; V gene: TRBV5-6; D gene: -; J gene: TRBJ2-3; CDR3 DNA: TGTGCCAGCAGCTTTTCCCAGGCGCGGCAGTATTTT; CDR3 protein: CASSFSQARQYF